This entry lists 5 T cell receptor beta chains sequenced from one sample in a study of shared clonotypes between healthy human individuals. Clones were sequenced by immunoSEQ multiplex PCR, and TCRdb holds only the in-frame ones, with some missing. The sample has around 500,000 clones, 70% to 80% seen once; the top ten hold 13%. Material for sequencing was PBMCs. The receptors shown here come from a middle-aged woman in good health. Some clones in this sample may be carry-over from other donors' samples.

V is TRBV7-6 and J is TRBJ2-4, with TRBD2 matching 10 bases. CDR3 length: 14 amino acids. The trim removed 5 bases at V and 5 bases at J, leaving 3 bases unmatched. Per germline, CDR1 SGHVS and CDR2 FNYEAQ. CDR3 nucleotide sequence: TGTGCCAGCAGCGTCGGACTAGCGGAAAACATTCAGTACTTC. Translating gives CASSVGLAENIQYF. Full variable domain (remainder filled in from reference TRBV7-6 and TRBJ2-4): GAGVSQSPRYKVTKRGQDVALRCDPISGHVSLYWYRQALGQGPEFLTYFNYEAQQDKSGLPNDRFSAERPEGSISTLTIQRTEQRDSAMYRCASSVGLAENIQYFGAGTRLSVL.

CDR3 bases: TGTGCCAGCAGTTCCCAAGCGGGTAATCAGCCCCAGCATTTT. As protein: CASSSQAGNQPQHF. The J gene is TRBJ1-5, the V gene TRBV2; no clear D gene. V was pared by 5 bases and J by 4 bases, with 12 bases between. This CDR3 is 14 amino acids long. Germline V CDR1 and CDR2: SNHLY, FYNNEI.

The chain has TRBV19 and TRBJ2-3, with D perhaps matching TRBD2 (6 bases). Deletions cut 5 bases from V and 9 bases from J, with 18 bases between. The length of the CDR3 is 14 residues. Germline CDR1 reads LNHDA; CDR2 reads SQIVND (reference sequence). The CDR3 reads CASSEPGGTGTQYF. CDR3 coding DNA: TGTGCCAGTAGTGAGCCGGGCGGGACTGGCACGCAGTATTTT.

The gene calls are TRBV5-4 and TRBJ2-5; TRBD2 agrees at 7 bases. CDR3 length: 15 amino acids. Germline V gives CDR1 SGHNT, CDR2 YYREEE (reference sequence). J was trimmed by 2 bases and V by 4 bases; bases with no gene match: 8. Written as DNA, the CDR3 is TGTGCCAGCAGCCTCAGCGGGGCAGGGCAAGAGACCCAGTACTTC. Its translation: CASSLSGAGQETQYF.

The chain employs TRBV6-4 and TRBJ2-3; D is possibly TRBD1 (7 bases). CDR1 is MRHNA, CDR2 SNTAGT, per germline. V was pared by 11 bases and J by 5 bases, with 29 bases between. CDR3 length: 17 residues. CDR3 DNA: TGTGCCCGCCCCGTCTTCGGCCATGACAGGGAGGTAGATACGCAGTATTTT. It specifies CARPVFGHDREVDTQYF.